The 3 T cell receptor beta chains reported below all come from one sample, sequenced in a study of blood T cell repertoires in COVID-19. Only in-frame clones appear in the TCRdb table, and some are missing; sequencing was by immunoSEQ multiplex PCR. The table records 55,000 to 65,000 clones, about nine tenths of them present only once. The sequenced material came from peripheral blood. Every receptor here comes from a man in his sixties with acute or convalescent COVID-19.

The chain links TRBV11-3 to TRBJ1-6; D remains ambiguous. The germline V gene encodes CDR1 SGHNT and CDR2 YENEEA. Trimming left V 6 bases short and J 0 bases short, with 18 bases between. The CDR3 loop spans 18 amino acids. As DNA, the CDR3 is TGTGCCAGCAGTTCAACCCACCAAGCAAGCTCCTATAATTCACCCCTCCACTTT. It translates to CASSSTHQASSYNSPLHF.

The chain employs TRBV29-1 and TRBJ1-1; D perhaps matches TRBD1 (6 bases). Germline V CDR1 and CDR2: SQVTM, ANQGSEA. V shed 5 bases and J shed 8 bases, with 12 bases lying between them. CDR3 length: 11 amino acids. The CDR3 spells CSVIGQIEAFF. CDR3 nucleotide sequence: TGCAGCGTTATCGGACAGATAGAAGCTTTCTTT.

This clone was observed once. The chain links TRBV13 to TRBJ1-3; the match to TRBD1 covers 7 bases. Per germline, CDR1 PRHDT and CDR2 FYEKMQ (reference sequence). J was trimmed by 9 bases and V by 4 bases; bases with no gene match: 9. The CDR3 covers 14 residues. In DNA, the CDR3 is TGTGCCAGCAGCTCGGGACAGCGCGGAGGCACCATATATTTT. Residues: CASSSGQRGGTIYF.